This T cell receptor (beta chain) was sequenced for a study of blood T cell repertoires in COVID-19. Study details: COVID-19 samples from acute and convalescent phases originated in the United States, Italy and Spain. From T cells, B-cell-depleted T cells, or PBMCs came the material, which was cDNA or gDNA.

Seattle's cohort entered during active infection and was followed longitudinally. Original handling: Estimation of nucleated cell counts was performed using reference gene primer amplification. The assay was immunoSEQ multiplex PCR, and TCRdb's table has in-frame clones only and misses some. V, J and clone size are those of that table, while D and trimming were read from the DNA. Among about 160,000 clones, around 84% were seen once, and the ten largest hold roughly 5.4%. The sequenced sample consisted of peripheral blood. This clonotype was obtained from a woman aged 50 to 60 with COVID-19, enrolled during active disease.

CDR3 sequence: CATGQGAPLHYEQYF. As DNA, the CDR3 is TGTGCCACCGGACAGGGGGCGCCTCTCCACTACGAGCAGTACTTC. The genes are TRBV6-5 and TRBJ2-7; 11 nucleotides line up with TRBD1. This CDR3 has 15 residues. V shed 10 bases, J shed 3 bases, and the junction held 11 bases outside the gene matches. Germline V gene data show CDR1 as MNHEY and CDR2 as SVGAGI.